This T cell receptor (beta chain) was obtained from a study of shared clonotypes between healthy human individuals. Overall study results and limits: Relative to memory subsets, naive subsets generally showed larger estimated richness.

This clone was seen once. Its matching antigen is unknown. A much larger clone lies a single base off, so this may be a read error. The CDR3 has 15 amino acids. V lost 0 bases and J 0 bases, leaving 6 bases between the germline ends. CDR1 is SGHDT, CDR2 YYEEEE, per germline. Selected positively for CCR7 and CD45RO-negative, naive CD8 cells excluded terminally differentiated effector memory CD45RA+ cells. Assay: immunoSEQ multiplex PCR; the TCRdb copy retains only in-frame clones and omits some. The sample yields some 2,000,000 clones, about 95% seen once. The receptor was isolated from a young man in good health. The V and J genes are TRBV5-6 and TRBJ2-2; D gene uncertain. The material sequenced was naive CD8+ T cells sorted from blood. The CDR3 sequence is CASSLDTSNTGELFF. CDR3 bases: TGTGCCAGCAGCTTGGACACTTCGAACACCGGGGAGCTGTTTTTT. Full variable domain (missing parts from reference TRBV5-6 and TRBJ2-2): DAGVTQSPTHLIKTRGQQVTLRCSPKSGHDTVSWYQQALGQGPQFIFQYYEEEERQRGNFPDRFSGHQFPNYSSELNVNALLLGDSALYLCASSLDTSNTGELFFGEGSRLTVL.